This TCR beta chain was observed in a study of control samples from healthy donors and cancer patients. This clone was counted a single time. The repertoire was sequenced with immunoSEQ multiplex PCR; TCRdb's copy has only in-frame clones and lacks some. The sample lists 200,000 or so clones, about 91% occurring once. The CDR3 length is 18 residues. Specimen: blood. This chain joins TRBV21-1 and TRBJ2-3. TRBV21-1 is termed a pseudogene. This clonotype was sampled from a man aged 30-40 years in good health. The CDR3 loop is CASSDFGSRDGSTDTQYF. The CDR3 nucleotides are TGTGCCAGCAGCGATTTTGGTTCACGGGACGGCAGTACCGATACGCAGTATTTT.